This T cell receptor beta chain stems from a study of blood T cell repertoires in COVID-19. Study summary: Some COVID-19 samples were acute and others convalescent; all came from the United States, Italy and Spain. Nucleic acid was either cDNA or gDNA, and it came from T cells, B-cell-depleted T cells, or PBMCs.

Original processing methods: The authors estimated nucleated cell counts from reference gene primer amplification. The data were produced by immunoSEQ multiplex PCR, yet TCRdb's version contains in-frame clones alone and is incomplete. The D gene and trimming were derived from the DNA, and the V and J assignments and clone size from that table. Of approximately 61,000 clones in the sample, 85% were seen once. Germline CDR1 reads ENHRY; CDR2 reads SYGVKD. The CDR3 loop spans 15 amino acids. Trimming cost V 0 bases and J 7 bases; bases outside gene matches: 4. This clone was detected a few times. The receptor's source is a man between 70 and 80 years old with acute or convalescent COVID-19. Sample: peripheral blood. V is TRBV10-3 and J is TRBJ1-5; 9 nucleotides agree with TRBD1. CDR3 amino acids: CAISESGQGSQPQHF. The CDR3 nucleotides are TGTGCCATCAGTGAGTCAGGACAGGGGTCGCAGCCCCAGCATTTT.